The 12 T cell receptor beta chains below were found in one sample sequenced in a study of cytomegalovirus exposure and HLA in healthy donors. The PCR contained 60 Vbeta and 13 Jbeta primers. Sequencing was performed with immunoSEQ multiplex PCR; in TCRdb, only in-frame clones are kept and a portion is missing. The sample lists about 110,000 clones, more than 60% occurring once. The sequenced material came from PBMCs. The receptors originated from a man aged 35-49 years in good health and CMV-seronegative.

This clone was counted between two and nine times. This chain links TRBV6-5 with TRBJ1-1; D perhaps matches TRBD1 (5 bases). V was shortened by 6 bases and J by 6 bases, with 11 bases between the two germline ends. Germline CDR1 reads MNHEY; CDR2 reads SVGAGI. The CDR3 length is 12 residues. The CDR3 DNA follows: TGTGCCAGCAGAAGCGGGGGTTCTGAAGCTTTCTTT. This gives the protein CASRSGGSEAFF.

The chain combines TRBV2 with TRBJ2-2, with 9 bases identical to TRBD1. Trimming removed 6 bases from V and 8 bases from J; junction bases left unmatched: 7. Germline CDR1 reads SNHLY; CDR2 reads FYNNEI. The CDR3 loop spans 14 amino acids. This CDR3 is CASSGQGRGGELFF. The DNA for the CDR3 is TGTGCCAGCAGCGGACAGGGGCGGGGAGGGGAGCTGTTTTTT.

The chain has TRBV29-1 and TRBJ1-2, with 8 bases that match TRBD1. The length of the CDR3 is 13 residues. Germline assignment: CDR1 SQVTM and CDR2 ANQGSEA. J was trimmed by 6 bases and V by 3 bases; bases with no gene match: 6. The CDR3 spells CSVDPTGVDGYTF. DNA for the CDR3: TGCAGCGTTGACCCGACAGGGGTGGATGGCTACACCTTC.

The chain links TRBV18 to TRBJ2-1; no reliable D call. Germline V gene lookup returns CDR1 KGHSH and CDR2 LQKENI. The CDR3 length is 13 residues. The ends were cut back, 2 bases at V and 10 bases at J, with 12 bases in the middle. The CDR3 bases are TGTGCCAGCTCACCAGGGCCCCGTTGGGAGCAGTTCTTC. Translation gives CASSPGPRWEQFF.

This rearrangement joins TRBV12-5 to TRBJ1-3, with D possibly TRBD1 on 6 matching bases. Looked up from germline, CDR1 is LGHNT and CDR2 is FRNRAP. The length of the CDR3 is 14 residues. V lost 8 bases, J lost 0 bases, and 11 bases lay in between. As DNA, the CDR3 is TGTGCTAGTAGGGGGTTCTCCTCTGGAAACACCATATATTTT. It translates to CASRGFSSGNTIYF.

This clone was found a few times. This chain links TRBV7-2 with TRBJ2-2; TRBD2 agrees at 10 bases. CDR1 is SGHTA and CDR2 is FQGNSA in the germline V gene. The CDR3 length is 16 residues. The V gene end was trimmed by 5 bases and the J gene end by 2 bases; junction bases not matched to a gene: 5. CDR3 coding DNA: TGTGCCAGCAGCCTATGGACTAGCGGAAACACCGGGGAGCTGTTTTTT. Amino acids: CASSLWTSGNTGELFF. The full variable domain, completed using reference TRBV7-2 and TRBJ2-2, is GAGVSQSPSNKVTEKGKDVELRCDPISGHTALYWYRQSLGQGLEFLIYFQGNSAPDKSGLPSDRFSAERTGGSVSTLTIQRTQQEDSAVYLCASSLWTSGNTGELFFGEGSRLTVL.

The chain joins TRBV5-1 to TRBJ2-7; 9 nucleotides match TRBD1. Germline V gene sequence: CDR1 SGHRS, CDR2 YFSETQ. Trimming cost V 4 bases and J 2 bases; bases outside gene matches: 10. The CDR3 extends over 16 amino acids. CDR3 sequence (DNA): TGCGCCAGCAGCCCGTGGGCCGGGACAGGGACCTACGAGCAGTACTTC. Translating it yields CASSPWAGTGTYEQYF.

This clone is a singleton in its sample. The CDR3 here is CASGYRVSNTEAFF. As DNA, the CDR3 is TGCGCCAGCGGGTACAGGGTTTCGAACACTGAAGCTTTCTTT. This chain connects TRBV5-1 to TRBJ1-1; possible D gene TRBD1, 6 bases. The CDR3 sequence is 14 residues long. The V gene's germline CDR1 is SGHRS and CDR2 YFSETQ. V lost 7 bases and J 1 base, leaving 14 bases between the germline ends.

The chain recombines TRBV5-5 with TRBJ1-2; TRBD1 is a possible D gene (6 bases). This CDR3 is built from 16 residues. The germline gives CDR1 SGHKS, CDR2 YYEKEE (reference sequence). Trimming removed 2 bases at V and 1 base at J, with 15 bases between. The CDR3 loop is CASSFGGANNNYGYTF. The CDR3 nucleotides read TGTGCCAGCAGCTTTGGGGGCGCTAATAATAACTATGGCTACACCTTC.

This clone was counted a few times. This chain uses TRBV30 with TRBJ2-1; possible D gene TRBD2, 7 bases. Germline V gene lookup returns CDR1 GTSNPN and CDR2 SVGIG (reference sequence). The CDR3 is 15 residues long. Trimming took 5 bases from V and 7 from J, leaving 21 bases between them. DNA for the CDR3: TGTGCCTGGCCCGACGTGGGGGGGGCTAGGAATGAGCAGTTCTTC. Translating it yields CAWPDVGGARNEQFF.

The CDR3 sequence is CASSPGQGARGYGYTF. CDR3 in DNA: TGTGCCAGTAGTCCGGGACAGGGGGCCCGTGGCTATGGCTACACCTTC. The chain links TRBV19 to TRBJ1-2, with 12 bases fitting TRBD1. This CDR3 contains 16 residues. Trimming at V came to 5 bases and at J to 4 bases, leaving 8 bases not matched to a gene. Germline CDR1 LNHDA, CDR2 SQIVND (reference sequence).

This rearrangement joins TRBV6-5 to TRBJ2-1; TRBD1 aligns across 8 bases. The V and J ends lost 0 bases and 3 bases, in that order; junction bases with no gene match: 4. Germline V gene sequence: CDR1 MNHEY, CDR2 SVGAGI. The CDR3 consists of 16 residues. The CDR3 loop reads CASSYSTGEVYNEQFF. CDR3 in DNA: TGTGCCAGCAGTTACTCGACAGGGGAGGTCTACAATGAGCAGTTCTTC.